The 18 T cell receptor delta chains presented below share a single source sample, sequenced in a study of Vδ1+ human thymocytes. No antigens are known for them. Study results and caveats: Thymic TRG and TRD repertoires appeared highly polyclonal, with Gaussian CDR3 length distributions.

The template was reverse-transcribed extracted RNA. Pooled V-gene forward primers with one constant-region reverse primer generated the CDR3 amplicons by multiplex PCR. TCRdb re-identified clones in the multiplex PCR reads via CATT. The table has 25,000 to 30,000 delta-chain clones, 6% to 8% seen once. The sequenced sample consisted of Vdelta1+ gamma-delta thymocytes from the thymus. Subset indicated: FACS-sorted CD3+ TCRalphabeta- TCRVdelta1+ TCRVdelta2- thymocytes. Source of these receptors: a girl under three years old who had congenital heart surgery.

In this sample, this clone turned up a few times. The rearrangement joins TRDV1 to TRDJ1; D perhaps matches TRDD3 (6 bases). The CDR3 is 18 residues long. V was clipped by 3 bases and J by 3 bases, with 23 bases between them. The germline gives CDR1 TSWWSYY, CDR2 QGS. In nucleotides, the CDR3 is TGTGCTCTTGGGGATATAGGGCGGCGGGGATTGGCAGCCGATAAACTCATCTTT. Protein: CALGDIGRRGLAADKLIF.

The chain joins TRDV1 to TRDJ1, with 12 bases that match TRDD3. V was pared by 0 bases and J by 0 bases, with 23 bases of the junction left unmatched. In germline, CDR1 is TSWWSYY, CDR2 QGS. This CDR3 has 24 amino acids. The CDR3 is CALGELLGVIASGGYVPDTDKLIF. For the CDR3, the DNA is TGTGCTCTTGGGGAACTCCTGGGCGTTATTGCCTCTGGGGGATACGTCCCCGACACCGATAAACTCATCTTT.

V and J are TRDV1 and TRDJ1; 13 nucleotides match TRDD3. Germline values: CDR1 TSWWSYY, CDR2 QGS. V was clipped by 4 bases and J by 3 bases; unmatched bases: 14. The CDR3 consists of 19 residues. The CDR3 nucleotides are TGTGCTCTTGGGGCCGACAATAAAACTGGGGGATACGGGCCCGATAAACTCATCTTT. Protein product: CALGADNKTGGYGPDKLIF.

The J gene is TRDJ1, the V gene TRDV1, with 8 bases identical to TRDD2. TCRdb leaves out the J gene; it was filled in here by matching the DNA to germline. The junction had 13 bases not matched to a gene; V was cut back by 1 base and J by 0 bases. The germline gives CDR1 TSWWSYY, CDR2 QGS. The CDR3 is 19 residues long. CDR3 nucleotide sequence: TGTGCTCTTGGGGAACCTCTCCTTCCTAAGTTTAGGGACACCGATAAACTCATCTTT. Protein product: CALGEPLLPKFRDTDKLIF.

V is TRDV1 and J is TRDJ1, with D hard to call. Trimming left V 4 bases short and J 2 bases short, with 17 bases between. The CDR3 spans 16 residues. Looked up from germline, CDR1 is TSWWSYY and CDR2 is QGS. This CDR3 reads CALGGGPSIYTDKLIF. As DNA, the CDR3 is TGTGCTCTTGGGGGCGGACCTAGTATCTATACCGATAAACTCATCTTT.

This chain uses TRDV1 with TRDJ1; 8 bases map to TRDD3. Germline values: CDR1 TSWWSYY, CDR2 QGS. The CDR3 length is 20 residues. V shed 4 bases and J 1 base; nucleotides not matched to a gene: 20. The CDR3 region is CALGAQPILLGAPPTDKLIF. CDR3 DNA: TGTGCTCTTGGGGCCCAACCCATCCTACTGGGGGCTCCCCCCACCGATAAACTCATCTTT.

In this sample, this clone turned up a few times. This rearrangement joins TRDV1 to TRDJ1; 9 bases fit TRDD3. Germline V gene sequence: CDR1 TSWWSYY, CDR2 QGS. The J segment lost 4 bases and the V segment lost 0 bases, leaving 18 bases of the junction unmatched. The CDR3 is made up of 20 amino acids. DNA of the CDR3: TGTGCTCTTGGGGAACTGCGAGAATTTGGGGGATATTTGCGCTTCGATAAACTCATCTTT. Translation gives CALGELREFGGYLRFDKLIF.

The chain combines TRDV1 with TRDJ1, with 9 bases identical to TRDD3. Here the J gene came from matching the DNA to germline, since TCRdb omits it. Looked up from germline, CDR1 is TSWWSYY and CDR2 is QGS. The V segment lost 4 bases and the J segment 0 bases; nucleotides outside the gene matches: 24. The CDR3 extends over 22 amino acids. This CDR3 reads CALGVPGASARTGGPYTDKLIF. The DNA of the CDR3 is TGTGCTCTTGGGGTCCCAGGGGCTTCCGCGCGTACTGGGGGACCGTACACCGATAAACTCATCTTT.

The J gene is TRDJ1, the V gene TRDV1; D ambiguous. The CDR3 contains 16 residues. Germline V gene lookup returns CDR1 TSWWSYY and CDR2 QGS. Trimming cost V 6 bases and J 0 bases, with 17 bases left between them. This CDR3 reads CALGPLCQYHTDKLIF. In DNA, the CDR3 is TGTGCTCTTGGTCCACTATGCCAATACCACACCGATAAACTCATCTTT.

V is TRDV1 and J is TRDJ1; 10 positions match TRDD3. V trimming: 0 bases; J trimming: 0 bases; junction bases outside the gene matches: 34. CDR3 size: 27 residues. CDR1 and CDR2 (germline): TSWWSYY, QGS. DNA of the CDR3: TGTGCTCTTGGGGAACTCGGAAGTAACTCTACTGGGGGATCGCTTGCTCTCTGGCCCCTTTACACCGATAAACTCATCTTT. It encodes CALGELGSNSTGGSLALWPLYTDKLIF.

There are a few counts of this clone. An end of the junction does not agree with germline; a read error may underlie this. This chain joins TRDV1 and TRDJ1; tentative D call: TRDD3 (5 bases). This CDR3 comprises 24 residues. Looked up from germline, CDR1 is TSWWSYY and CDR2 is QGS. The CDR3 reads CALGELAPPEDDYAVRRNTDKLIF. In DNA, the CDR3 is TGTGCTCTCGGGGAACTAGCCCCTCCGGAGGACGACTACGCGGTCCGACGTAACACCGATAAACTCATCTTT.

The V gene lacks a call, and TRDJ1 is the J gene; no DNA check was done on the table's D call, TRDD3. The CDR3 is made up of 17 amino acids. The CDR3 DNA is TGTGCTCTTGGGGAAGTTAACAGGCCGGTCGTTACTGGGGCGCTCATCTTT. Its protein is CALGEVNRPVVTGALIF.

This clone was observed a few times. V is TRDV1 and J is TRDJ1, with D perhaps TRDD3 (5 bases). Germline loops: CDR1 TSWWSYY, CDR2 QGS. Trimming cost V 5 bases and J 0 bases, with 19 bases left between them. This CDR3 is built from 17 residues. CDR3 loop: CALGNTCVGTDTDKLIF. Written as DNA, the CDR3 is TGTGCTCTTGGGAACACATGCGTGGGGACCGACACCGATAAACTCATCTTT.

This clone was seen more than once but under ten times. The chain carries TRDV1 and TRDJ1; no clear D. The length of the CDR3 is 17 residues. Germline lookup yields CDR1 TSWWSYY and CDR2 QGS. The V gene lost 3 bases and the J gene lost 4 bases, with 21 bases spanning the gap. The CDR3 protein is CALGELRSTPVVDKLIF. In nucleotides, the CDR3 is TGTGCTCTTGGGGAGCTTCGATCTACCCCTGTTGTCGATAAACTCATCTTT.

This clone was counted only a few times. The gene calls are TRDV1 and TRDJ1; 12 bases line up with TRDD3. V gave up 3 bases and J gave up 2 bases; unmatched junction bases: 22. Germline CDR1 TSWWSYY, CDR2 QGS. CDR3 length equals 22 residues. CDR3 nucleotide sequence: TGTGCTCTTGGGGATTCGTACAACCAGATTACTGGGGGATACACGGCTACCGATAAACTCATCTTT. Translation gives CALGDSYNQITGGYTATDKLIF.

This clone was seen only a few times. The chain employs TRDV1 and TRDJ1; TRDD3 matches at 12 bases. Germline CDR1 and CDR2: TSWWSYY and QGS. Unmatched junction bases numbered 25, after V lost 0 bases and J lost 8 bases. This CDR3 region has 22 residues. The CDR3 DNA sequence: TGTGCTCTTGGGGAACTATTCTACCTAGGGGCTGGGGGATACGCGCCCGAGATAAAACTCATCTTT. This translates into CALGELFYLGAGGYAPEIKLIF.

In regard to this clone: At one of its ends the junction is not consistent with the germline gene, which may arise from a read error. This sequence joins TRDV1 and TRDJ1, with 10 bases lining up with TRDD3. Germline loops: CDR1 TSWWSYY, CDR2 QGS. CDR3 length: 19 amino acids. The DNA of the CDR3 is TGTGCTCTTGGGGAACTTGAGCGCACTGGGGGATTTAACACCGATAAACCCATCTTT. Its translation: CALGELERTGGFNTDKPIF.

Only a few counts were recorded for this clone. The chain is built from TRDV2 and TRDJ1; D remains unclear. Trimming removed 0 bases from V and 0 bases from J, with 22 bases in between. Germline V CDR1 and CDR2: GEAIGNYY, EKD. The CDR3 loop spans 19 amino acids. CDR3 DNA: TGTGCCTGTGACACCGAAGTCGCCCTCCGACCCTCATACACCGATAAACTCATCTTT. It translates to CACDTEVALRPSYTDKLIF.